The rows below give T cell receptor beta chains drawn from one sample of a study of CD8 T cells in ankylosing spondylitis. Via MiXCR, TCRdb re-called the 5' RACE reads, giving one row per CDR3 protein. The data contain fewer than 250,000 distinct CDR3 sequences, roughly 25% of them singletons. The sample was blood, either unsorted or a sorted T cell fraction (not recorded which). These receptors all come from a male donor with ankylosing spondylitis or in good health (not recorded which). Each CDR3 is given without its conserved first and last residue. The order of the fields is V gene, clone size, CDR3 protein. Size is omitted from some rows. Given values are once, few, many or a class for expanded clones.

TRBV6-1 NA ASSTTGAGGETQY
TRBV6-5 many ASSYNGFGTEAF
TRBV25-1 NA ASSDRRQGAYNEQF
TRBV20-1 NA SARDSGGPGPWEF
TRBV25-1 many ASSDWVSSREQF
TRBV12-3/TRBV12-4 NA ASSFTENYGYT
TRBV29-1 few SVENGRAADNEQF
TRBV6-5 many ASSYRDGGTDTQY
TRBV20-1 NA SASTPQGPGNTIY
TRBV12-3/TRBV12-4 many ASSTDRITDTQY
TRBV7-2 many ASSFNRAPGNTIY
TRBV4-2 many ASSQGLARTTNTGELF
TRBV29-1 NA SVYRGDYGYT
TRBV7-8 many ASSLPGAGGTEAF
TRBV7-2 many ASSFGLQGTDEQF
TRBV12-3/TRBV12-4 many ASSLTGARRSPLH
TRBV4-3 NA ASSQNRVSTDTQY
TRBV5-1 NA ASSLGAKSTDTQY
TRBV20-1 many SAREGLAGVY
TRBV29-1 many SAGTGPSGANVLT
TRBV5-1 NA ATGRRITDTQY
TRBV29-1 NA SVSTGRTGSPLH
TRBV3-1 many ASSHLQRNEQF
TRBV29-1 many SVGMAYEQY
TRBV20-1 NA SARTVGSSGNTIY
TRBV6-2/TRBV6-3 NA ASSYPTGGQKAF
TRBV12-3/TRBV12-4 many ASSLRTGGSYEQY
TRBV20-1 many SAGRSSYNEQF
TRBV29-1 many SVESLAAGEQY
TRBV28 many ASSTGQRSTDTQY
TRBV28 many ASIYSLGQDENTGELF
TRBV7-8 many ASSLISGTGGLGEQY
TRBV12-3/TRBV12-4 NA ASSLSGLAGGPDEQF
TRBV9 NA ASSPWGSEYNEQF
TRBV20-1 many SAPGRSYNEQF
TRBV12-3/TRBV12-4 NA ASRGDADTQY
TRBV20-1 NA SAIQGWSYNEQF
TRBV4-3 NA ASSQGEGLDYEQY
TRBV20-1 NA SPKGGSGKTYEQY
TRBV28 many ASTVAAIPGELF
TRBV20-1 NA SAQARSSYEQY
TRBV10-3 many AIRQGGNTGELF
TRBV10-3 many AISDPGLAGGRSSYNEQF
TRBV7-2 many ASSYTGGGNSPLH
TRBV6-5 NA ASGGDWELF
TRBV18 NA ASSPFLTVTNTGELF
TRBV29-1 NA SVGGDNSGYT
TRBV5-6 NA ASSLSAGQGPYEQY
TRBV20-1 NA SATRTDLQY
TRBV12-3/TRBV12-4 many ASSPILGSYNEQF
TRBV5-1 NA ASSLTGKNQPQH
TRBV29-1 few SVDVSSGANNEQF
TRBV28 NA ASSHRVPGISYNEQF